The clone carrying this T cell receptor (beta chain) was seen a handful of times. Its antigen is not identified. Barcoded TCR alpha and TCR beta cDNA libraries with UMIs came from 5'RACE using constant-segment primers. TCRdb itself ran the 5' RACE reads through MiXCR, one entry per CDR3 protein. The data hold more than 250,000 distinct CDR3 sequences, with under 20% observed a single time. This sample is part of a study of T-cell memory formation after mild COVID-19. Points from the study as a whole: Researchers found some responding clones in pre-infection memory, a sign that cross-reactive memory joined. Chiefly within CM and EM were the contracting CD4+ clones; CD8+ ones were within EMRA. Contracting clones from day 15 to 85 had balanced CD4/CD8; later expanders favoured CD4+.

CDR3 length equals 18 residues. Germline V gives CDR1 SGHVS, CDR2 FQNEAQ. The V and J ends lost 5 bases and 6 bases respectively, with 26 bases between them. The rearrangement links TRBV7-8 to TRBJ1-5; D is possibly TRBD1 (5 bases). What was sequenced was PBMCs or a T cell subset sorted from them (not recorded which). The sequence was obtained from a young man who had mild COVID-19 (a few samples of this study predate the infection). Cell type and time point are not known. CDR3 DNA: TGTGCCAGCAGCCTAAACCTTCTCCGCGGGGCGCTGGGTCAGCCCCAGCATTTT. It yields the protein CASSLNLLRGALGQPQHF.